This T cell receptor beta chain emerged from a study of tumor-infiltrating lymphocytes in primary liver carcinoma. Study context: Staging of the tumors gave T1-T3 N0M0, with widths of about 4 to 10 cm. Broader study findings: Tumors had a top-250-clone fraction that was significantly higher than blood (p = 0.039).

Points on this clonotype: Its cognate antigen is unknown.

Trimming shortened V by 3 bases and J by 6 bases, and 15 bases separated the two germline ends. The germline V gene has CDR1 LGHNA and CDR2 YNFKEQ. This CDR3 is 15 amino acids long. With roughly 540 ng total RNA as template and a constant-region primer, TCR beta cDNA was made. Slightly modified ARM-PCR with three nested multiplex PCR rounds yielded TCR beta libraries. The study ran its first two PCR rounds for roughly 11 cycles each, using TRBV1-TRBV30 forward primers and a C-beta reverse primer. MiXCR was run by TCRdb on the multiplex PCR reads, yielding one entry per CDR3 protein. The sample lists about 320,000 distinct CDR3 sequences; around three fifths were seen once. Researchers drew blood RNA from unsorted whole blood and extracted germline DNA as well.

V and J are TRBV4-2 and TRBJ2-1; D gene ambiguous. What was sequenced was peripheral blood. The receptor's source is a man aged 35-49 years with primary liver carcinoma and hepatitis B virus infection. The CDR3 DNA follows: TGTGCCAGCAGCCATGTTGGTTGTTCCGGCAATGAGCAGTTCTTC. It encodes CASSHVGCSGNEQFF.